Listed here is a single T cell receptor (beta chain). Its matching antigen is unknown. This record belongs to a study of shared clonotypes between healthy human individuals. Study results and caveats: The study found lower generation probabilities in non-shared clonotypes than in those shared by all four donors. The expectation was that sequencing depth would affect clonotype sharing among donors.

V shed 4 bases and J 12 bases; nucleotides not matched to a gene: 13. CDR1 is SGHRS, CDR2 YFSETQ, per germline. The CDR3 covers 14 residues. All donors were healthy HIV-negative adults lacking recent acute infections or vaccinations. Replicate PCRs run on sorted subsets employed approximately 0.2 ug DNA, roughly 30,000 T cell genomes. Profiling relied on immunoSEQ multiplex PCR, and the TCRdb table lists in-frame clones only, not all of them. The sample records roughly 1,600,000 clones, 98% being singletons. The V and J genes are TRBV5-1 and TRBJ1-2; 9 bases align to TRBD1. The clonotype comes from a man between 25 and 39 years old in good health. The specimen sequenced was naive CD4+ T cells sorted from blood. Subset denoted: CD45RA+ positively selected. In nucleotides, the CDR3 is TGCGCCAGCAGCCTCCCCGACAGGGGGATTTATAACACCTTC. Amino acids: CASSLPDRGIYNTF.